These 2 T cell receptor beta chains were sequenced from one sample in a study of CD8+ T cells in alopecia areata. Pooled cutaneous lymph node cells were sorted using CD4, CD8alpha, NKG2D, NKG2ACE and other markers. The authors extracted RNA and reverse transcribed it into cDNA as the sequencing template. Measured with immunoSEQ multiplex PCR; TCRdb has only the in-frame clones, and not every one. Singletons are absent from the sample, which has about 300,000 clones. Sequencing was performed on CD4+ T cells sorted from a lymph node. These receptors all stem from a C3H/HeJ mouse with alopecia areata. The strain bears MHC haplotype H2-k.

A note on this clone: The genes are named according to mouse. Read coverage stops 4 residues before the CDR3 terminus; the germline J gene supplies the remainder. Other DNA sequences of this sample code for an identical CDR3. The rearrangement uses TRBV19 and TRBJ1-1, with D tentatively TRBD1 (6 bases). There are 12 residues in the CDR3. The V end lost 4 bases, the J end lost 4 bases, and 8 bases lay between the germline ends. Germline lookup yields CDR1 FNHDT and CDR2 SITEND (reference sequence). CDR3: CASSRDTTEVFF. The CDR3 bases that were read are TGTGCCAGCAGTCGGGACACCACA. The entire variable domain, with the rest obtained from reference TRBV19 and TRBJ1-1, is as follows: GGIITQTPKFLIGQEGQKLTLKCQQNFNHDTMYWYRQDSGKGLRLIYYSITENDLQKGDLSEGYDASREKKSSFSLTVTSAQKNEMAVFLCASSRDTTEVFFGKGTRLTVV.

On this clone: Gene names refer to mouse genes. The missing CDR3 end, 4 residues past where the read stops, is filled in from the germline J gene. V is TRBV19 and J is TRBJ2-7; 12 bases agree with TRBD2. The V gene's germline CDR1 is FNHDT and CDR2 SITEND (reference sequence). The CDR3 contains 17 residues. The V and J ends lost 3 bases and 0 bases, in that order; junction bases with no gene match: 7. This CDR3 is CASSKTGGARSSYEQYF. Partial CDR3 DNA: TGTGCCAGCAGTAAGACTGGGGGGGCAAGGAGCTCCTAT.